This T cell receptor beta chain comes out of a study of cytomegalovirus exposure and HLA in healthy donors. The PCR contained 60 Vbeta and 13 Jbeta primers. Data came from immunoSEQ multiplex PCR; TCRdb stores just in-frame clones and leaves some out. The sample shows around 170,000 clones, about 80% of them seen only once. Trimming removed 5 bases at V and 2 bases at J, with 25 bases between. Germline loops: CDR1 SGHAT, CDR2 FQNNGV. This CDR3 has 18 residues. This sequence joins TRBV11-2 and TRBJ2-7; maybe TRBD1 (6 bases). Sequenced material: PBMCs. The origin of this receptor is a man aged 18 to 35 in good health and CMV-seronegative. CDR3 loop: CASSPVAPLAGDPYEQYF. CDR3 nucleotide sequence: TGTGCCAGCAGCCCCGTGGCCCCTCTTGCAGGGGACCCCTACGAGCAGTACTTC.